A selection of T cell receptor beta chains follows, all from one sample in a study of blood T cell repertoires in COVID-19. Repertoires were generated with immunoSEQ multiplex PCR, while TCRdb's copy carries only in-frame clones and drops some. The data show tens of thousands of clones, with around 83% seen just once and about 43% held by the top ten. Material for sequencing was peripheral blood. The receptors shown here come from a woman older than 75 with active or convalescent COVID-19. Each CDR3 is given with its conserved first and last residue. The D gene is left open where the match is weak. Clone sizes are given selectively: once, few, many, or a class where the clone is expanded.

D gene: .; V gene: TRBV5-1; clone size: few; J gene: TRBJ2-1; CDR3 protein: CASSLAGGPAVQWFF; CDR3 DNA: TGCGCCAGCAGCTTGGCGGGTGGACCAGCGGTCCAATGGTTCTTC
D gene: .; V gene: TRBV28; clone size: .; J gene: TRBJ1-2; CDR3 protein: CASREDRYGYTF; CDR3 DNA: TGTGCCAGCAGGGAGGACAGATATGGCTACACCTTC
D gene: .; V gene: TRBV5-1; clone size: .; J gene: TRBJ2-1; CDR3 protein: CASSMTGTEVQFF; CDR3 DNA: TGCGCCAGCAGCATGACAGGCACTGAAGTGCAGTTCTTC
D gene: TRBD2; V gene: TRBV5-6; clone size: .; J gene: TRBJ2-1; CDR3 protein: CASSFRLAGAIGEQFF; CDR3 DNA: TGTGCCAGCAGCTTTAGACTAGCGGGAGCAATAGGGGAGCAGTTCTTC
D gene: TRBD1; V gene: TRBV5-4; clone size: .; J gene: TRBJ2-1; CDR3 protein: CASSSGTVVGGYNEQFF; CDR3 DNA: TGTGCCAGCAGCTCAGGGACAGTTGTTGGGGGTTACAATGAGCAGTTCTTC
D gene: .; V gene: TRBV2; clone size: .; J gene: TRBJ1-4; CDR3 protein: CASRQTTTGNEKLFF; CDR3 DNA: TGTGCCAGCAGGCAAACTACAACGGGGAATGAAAAACTGTTTTTT
D gene: .; V gene: TRBV18; clone size: .; J gene: TRBJ1-4; CDR3 protein: CASSLSTATNEKLFF; CDR3 DNA: TGTGCCAGCTCACTATCGACAGCAACTAATGAAAAACTGTTTTTT
D gene: .; V gene: TRBV3-1/TRBV3-2; clone size: .; J gene: TRBJ2-2; CDR3 protein: CASSQRPEGGELFF; CDR3 DNA: TGTGCCAGCAGCCAAAGGCCCGAAGGAGGAGAGCTGTTTTTT
D gene: TRBD1; V gene: TRBV6-1; clone size: .; J gene: TRBJ1-1; CDR3 protein: CASSETGQGRTEAFF; CDR3 DNA: TGTGCCAGCAGTGAAACCGGACAGGGAAGAACTGAAGCTTTCTTT
D gene: TRBD2; V gene: TRBV19; clone size: .; J gene: TRBJ2-1; CDR3 protein: CASSGGRAGEQFF; CDR3 DNA: TGTGCCAGTAGTGGCGGGAGGGCCGGAGAGCAGTTCTTC
D gene: .; V gene: TRBV28; clone size: .; J gene: TRBJ1-5; CDR3 protein: CASSFWSGDSNQPQHF; CDR3 DNA: TGTGCCAGCAGTTTTTGGTCAGGGGATAGCAATCAGCCCCAGCATTTT
D gene: .; V gene: TRBV10-2; clone size: .; J gene: TRBJ2-7; CDR3 protein: CASSGQTYEQYF; CDR3 DNA: TGCGCCAGCAGTGGACAGACCTACGAGCAGTACTTC
D gene: .; V gene: TRBV28; clone size: once; J gene: TRBJ1-2; CDR3 protein: CASSLGGNNANYGYTF; CDR3 DNA: TGTGCCAGCAGTTTAGGGGGGAACAACGCGAACTATGGCTACACCTTC
D gene: TRBD2; V gene: TRBV7-9; clone size: .; J gene: TRBJ2-1; CDR3 protein: CASRGFFLESGRTYNEQFF; CDR3 DNA: TGTGCCAGCAGGGGCTTTTTTCTCGAGAGCGGGAGGACCTACAATGAGCAGTTCTTC
D gene: .; V gene: TRBV3-1/TRBV3-2; clone size: few; J gene: TRBJ1-2; CDR3 protein: CASSQDGAISNYGYTF; CDR3 DNA: TGTGCCAGCAGCCAAGATGGGGCGATATCAAACTATGGCTACACCTTC